The 18 T cell receptor beta chains presented below share a single source sample, sequenced in a study of blood T cell repertoires in COVID-19. Using immunoSEQ multiplex PCR, the repertoire was profiled, and TCRdb retains in-frame clones only, with some absent. Here the sample spans some 97,000 clones, about nine tenths being singletons. The sample was peripheral blood. The source of these receptors is a man aged 45-60 years with acute or convalescent COVID-19.

The rearrangement links TRBV30 to TRBJ1-2; D is undetermined. V dropped 1 base and J dropped 8 bases, with 8 bases sitting between them. The CDR3 loop spans 11 amino acids. Per the germline V gene, CDR1 is GTSNPN and CDR2 is SVGIG (reference sequence). CDR3 loop: CAWSARVGYTF. CDR3 DNA: TGTGCCTGGAGTGCACGGGTCGGCTACACCTTC.

This chain uses TRBV19 with TRBJ1-1, with 7 bases fitting TRBD1. This CDR3 spans 16 amino acids. The germline CDR1 and CDR2 sequences are LNHDA and SQIVND (reference sequence). The J segment lost 3 bases and the V segment lost 6 bases, leaving 13 bases of the junction unmatched. CDR3 region: CASSPHGQGGDTEAFF. The CDR3 bases are TGTGCCAGTAGCCCGCATGGGCAGGGGGGAGACACTGAAGCTTTCTTT.

The chain recombines TRBV9 with TRBJ2-3, with a weak D call TRBD2 (5 bases). The germline V and J ends were trimmed by 4 bases and 0 bases, with 15 bases remaining between them. CDR1 is SGDLS, CDR2 YYNGEE, per germline. The CDR3 loop spans 16 amino acids. The CDR3 region is CASSTLASLSTDTQYF. The CDR3 region has the DNA TGTGCCAGCAGCACGCTAGCCTCGCTTAGCACAGATACGCAGTATTTT.

This chain uses TRBV21-1 with TRBJ1-1. TRBV21-1 is described as a pseudogene. The CDR3 runs to 15 residues. CDR3 DNA: TGTGCCAGCAGCAAAGCGGAGAGATCGAACACTGAAGCTTTCTTT. This translates into CASSKAERSNTEAFF.

CDR3 bases: TGCGCCAGCAATAGCGGGGGGCCTATTTACGAGCAGTACTTC. The encoded protein is CASNSGGPIYEQYF. The chain is built from TRBV5-1 and TRBJ2-7; 10 bases map to TRBD2. Germline V gives CDR1 SGHRS, CDR2 YFSETQ. Trimming cost V 6 bases and J 4 bases; bases outside gene matches: 7. The CDR3 consists of 14 residues. Drawing the rest from reference TRBV5-1 and TRBJ2-7, the complete variable domain is KAGVTQTPRYLIKTRGQQVTLSCSPISGHRSVSWYQQTPGQGLQFLFEYFSETQRNKGNFPGRFSGRQFSNSRSEMNVSTLELGDSALYLCASNSGGPIYEQYFGPGTRLTVT.

The rearrangement links TRBV5-1 to TRBJ2-7; perhaps TRBD2 as D (6 bases). Trimming pared 4 bases from V and 3 bases from J, leaving 20 bases between. The length of the CDR3 is 16 residues. The V gene's germline CDR1 is SGHRS and CDR2 YFSETQ. The CDR3 region is CASSAGVGGDFYEQYF. CDR3 DNA sequence: TGCGCCAGCAGCGCGGGTGTGGGCGGGGACTTCTACGAGCAGTACTTC. Based on the CDR3 plus reference TRBV5-1 and TRBJ2-7, the full variable domain is KAGVTQTPRYLIKTRGQQVTLSCSPISGHRSVSWYQQTPGQGLQFLFEYFSETQRNKGNFPGRFSGRQFSNSRSEMNVSTLELGDSALYLCASSAGVGGDFYEQYFGPGTRLTVT.

V is TRBV19 and J is TRBJ2-7; TRBD1 matches at 7 bases. V shed 8 bases, J shed 7 bases, and the junction held 11 bases outside the gene matches. Germline CDR1 LNHDA, CDR2 SQIVND (reference sequence). The CDR3 runs to 13 residues. The chain's CDR3 is CASAPRGIGEQYF. For the CDR3, the DNA is TGTGCCAGTGCGCCCAGGGGGATTGGGGAGCAGTACTTC.

The rearrangement joins TRBV19 to TRBJ2-1, with 12 nucleotides matching TRBD2. V trimming: 11 bases; J trimming: 12 bases; junction bases outside the gene matches: 26. The germline V gene has CDR1 LNHDA and CDR2 SQIVND (reference sequence). The CDR3 sequence is 18 residues long. In DNA, the CDR3 is TGTGCCGTAGGTGGTGGACTAGCGGGATTTGAATGGTTTCGTGGGCAGTTCTTC. Protein: CAVGGGLAGFEWFRGQFF. Full variable domain (missing parts from reference TRBV19 and TRBJ2-1): DGGITQSPKYLFRKEGQNVTLSCEQNLNHDAMYWYRQDPGQGLRLIYYSQIVNDFQKGDIAEGYSVSREKKESFPLTVTSAQKNPTAFYLCAVGGGLAGFEWFRGQFFGPGTRLTVL.

The chain recombines TRBV5-4 with TRBJ2-1; the D gene is possibly TRBD2 (6 bases). Germline CDR1 is SGHNT and CDR2 is YYREEE (reference sequence). The CDR3 length is 17 residues. Trimming pared 1 base from V and 0 bases from J, leaving 14 bases between. DNA of the CDR3: TGTGCCAGCAGCTTGTGGGTAGCGGTGGACTCCTACAATGAGCAGTTCTTC. It specifies CASSLWVAVDSYNEQFF.

The chain has TRBV11-2 and TRBJ1-5; D unresolved. The CDR3 has 13 residues. Trimming took 1 base from V and 5 from J, leaving 6 bases between them. Germline CDR1 and CDR2: SGHAT and FQNNGV. The CDR3 spells CASSLVPDQPQHF. In DNA, the CDR3 is TGTGCCAGCAGCTTAGTCCCAGATCAGCCCCAGCATTTT.

The chain employs TRBV27 and TRBJ2-2; tentative D call: TRBD2 (5 bases). The germline gives CDR1 MNHEY, CDR2 SMNVEV (reference sequence). This CDR3 is built from 13 residues. Deletions cut 5 bases from V and 4 bases from J, with 8 bases between. The CDR3 nucleotides are TGTGCCAGCAGTCAAACTAGCACCGGGGAGCTGTTTTTT. It specifies CASSQTSTGELFF.

The chain recombines TRBV4-1 with TRBJ2-1; D perhaps matches TRBD2 (5 bases). Germline V CDR1 and CDR2: MGHRA, YSYEKL. The CDR3 covers 16 residues. Between the trimmed V and J ends, which lost 3 bases and 7 bases, there was a span of 19 bases. CDR3 sequence: CASSHVTADWENEQFF. The DNA for the CDR3 is TGCGCCAGCAGCCATGTCACAGCCGACTGGGAGAATGAGCAGTTCTTC.

The chain recombines TRBV5-6 with TRBJ2-7, with TRBD2 as a possible D gene (5 bases). V lost 4 bases to trimming and J lost 1 base, with 21 bases between them. The germline V gene has CDR1 SGHDT and CDR2 YYEEEE. The CDR3 consists of 17 residues. The chain's CDR3 is CASSRPGKGGGSYEQYF. CDR3 nucleotide sequence: TGTGCCAGCAGCAGGCCGGGGAAAGGCGGCGGATCCTACGAGCAGTACTTC.

The rearrangement joins TRBV6-5 to TRBJ2-2, with 9 positions matching TRBD2. The CDR3 consists of 15 residues. J gave up 9 bases and V 3 bases, and 8 bases lay outside the gene matches. Germline CDR1 is MNHEY and CDR2 is SVGAGI. The DNA of the CDR3 is TGTGCCAGCAGTTATAGCGGGGGCGCCTACCGGGAGCTGTTTTTT. This translates into CASSYSGGAYRELFF.

The rearrangement joins TRBV25-1 to TRBJ1-1; no definite D call. The CDR3 is 12 residues long. V gave up 8 bases and J gave up 2 bases, with 9 bases separating them. The germline gives CDR1 MGHDK, CDR2 SYGVNS. The CDR3 sequence is CASVFGNTEAFF. CDR3 DNA sequence: TGTGCCAGCGTATTTGGCAACACTGAAGCTTTCTTT. Filled out from reference TRBV25-1 and TRBJ1-1, the complete variable domain reads EADIYQTPRYLVIGTGKKITLECSQTMGHDKMYWYQQDPGMELHLIHYSYGVNSTEKGDLSSESTVSRIRTEHFPLTLESARPSHTSQYLCASVFGNTEAFFGQGTRLTVV.

The chain employs TRBV5-4 and TRBJ2-7; TRBD1 matches 10 bases. The trim removed 4 bases at V and 2 bases at J, leaving 12 bases unmatched. The CDR3 runs 17 residues. Looked up from germline, CDR1 is SGHNT and CDR2 is YYREEE (reference sequence). This CDR3 reads CASSPKDPGTGAYEQYF. CDR3 bases: TGTGCCAGCAGCCCAAAAGACCCGGGGACAGGGGCCTACGAGCAGTACTTC.

This chain joins TRBV2 and TRBJ2-3; weak D call: TRBD2 (6 bases). Germline V gene data show CDR1 as SNHLY and CDR2 as FYNNEI. Trimming removed 2 bases at V and 3 bases at J, with 12 bases between. CDR3 length: 15 amino acids. The CDR3 protein is CASSEPGGRTDTQYF. CDR3 nucleotide sequence: TGTGCCAGCAGTGAACCTGGAGGGCGGACAGATACGCAGTATTTT.

The chain uses TRBV4-1 and TRBJ2-5; perhaps TRBD2 as D (7 bases). The V end was cut by 4 bases, the J end by 5 bases, with 14 bases between. The CDR3 runs 14 residues. Germline CDR1 is MGHRA and CDR2 is YSYEKL. The CDR3 here is CASSRSGGGETQYF. CDR3 DNA sequence: TGCGCCAGCAGCCGCTCGGGGGGCGGGGAGACCCAGTACTTC.